The 9 T cell receptor beta chains reported below all come from one sample, sequenced in a study of resident and recirculating memory T cells in vitiligo. The method was immunoSEQ multiplex PCR; TCRdb's version includes in-frame clones alone and lacks a portion of them. This sample has roughly 80,000 clones, with 92% found just once. Sequencing input: blood. The receptors were sampled from a male donor with vitiligo.

This clone was seen a few times. This rearrangement joins TRBV4-1 to TRBJ2-2; 11 nucleotides line up with TRBD2. Germline V gives CDR1 MGHRA, CDR2 YSYEKL. This CDR3 is built from 18 residues. The J segment lost 5 bases and the V segment lost 4 bases, leaving 12 bases of the junction unmatched. The CDR3 region is CASSPRLAGGPGTGELFF. In DNA, the CDR3 is TGCGCCAGCAGCCCGCGTTTAGCGGGAGGGCCGGGGACCGGGGAGCTGTTTTTT.

The chain employs TRBV11-2 and TRBJ2-7, with 7 bases aligning to TRBD1. V was clipped by 5 bases and J by 0 bases; unmatched bases: 10. Germline lookup yields CDR1 SGHAT and CDR2 FQNNGV. The length of the CDR3 is 16 residues. CDR3 amino acids: CASSPMFGQASYEQYF. For the CDR3, the DNA is TGTGCCAGCAGCCCAATGTTCGGACAGGCCTCCTACGAGCAGTACTTC.

The chain combines TRBV28 with TRBJ2-1; 8 nucleotides line up with TRBD2. The germline gives CDR1 MDHEN, CDR2 SYDVKM. This CDR3 contains 15 residues. The junction had 8 bases not matched to a gene; V was cut back by 5 bases and J by 5 bases. The CDR3 protein is CASSPSSGPHNEQFF. The CDR3 region has the DNA TGTGCCAGCAGTCCTTCTAGCGGGCCCCACAATGAGCAGTTCTTC.

V is TRBV10-2 and J is TRBJ2-7; 8 bases agree with TRBD1. With 5 bases clipped from V and 5 bases from J, the junction kept 2 bases outside the gene matches. From germline, CDR1 is WSHSY and CDR2 SAAADI. The CDR3 is made up of 12 amino acids. CDR3 sequence (DNA): TGCGCCAGCAGTACAGGGGGTAACGAGCAGTACTTC. Its translation: CASSTGGNEQYF.

Only a few counts were recorded for this clone. This sequence joins TRBV5-6 and TRBJ2-1; 10 positions match TRBD2. Germline assignment: CDR1 SGHDT and CDR2 YYEEEE. V lost 2 bases and J lost 4; bases outside the gene matches: 9. The CDR3 extends over 17 amino acids. CDR3 DNA: TGTGCCAGCAGCTTTACTAGCGGGACGAATGGGTACAATGAGCAGTTCTTC. Its translation is CASSFTSGTNGYNEQFF.

The V gene is TRBV18, the J gene TRBJ2-7, with 12 bases that match TRBD2. The CDR3 contains 15 residues. The trim removed 3 bases at V and 5 bases at J, leaving 5 bases unmatched. Germline lookup yields CDR1 KGHSH and CDR2 LQKENI. The DNA for the CDR3 is TGTGCCAGCTCACCCCCTAGCGGGAGGGACAACGAGCAGTACTTC. It encodes CASSPPSGRDNEQYF.

V and J are TRBV5-8 and TRBJ2-1, with 11 positions matching TRBD2. Germline CDR1 is SGHTS and CDR2 is YDEGEE. The ends lost 4 bases at V and 1 base at J; junction bases unmatched: 10. This CDR3 region has 18 residues. CDR3 in amino acids: CASSRSRLAGKSYNEQFF. As DNA, the CDR3 is TGTGCCAGCAGCCGGAGCAGACTAGCGGGAAAATCCTACAATGAGCAGTTCTTC.

The chain recombines TRBV5-6 with TRBJ2-5, with 10 bases aligning to TRBD1. The J call could be wrong; TRBJ2-7 is a better fit for the DNA end. Germline V lookup: CDR1 SGHDT, CDR2 YYEEEE. The CDR3 totals 16 residues. Here the CDR3 reads CASSLGGTGAPYEQYF. CDR3 nucleotides: TGTGCCAGCAGCTTGGGAGGGACAGGGGCCCCCTACGAGCAGTACTTC.

The rearrangement joins TRBV28 to TRBJ2-3, with 9 bases lining up with TRBD1. Germline V gives CDR1 MDHEN, CDR2 SYDVKM. The J segment lost 2 bases and the V segment lost 3 bases, leaving 6 bases of the junction unmatched. CDR3 length: 16 amino acids. Here the CDR3 reads CASSLYRTGATDTQYF. The CDR3 DNA reads as TGTGCCAGCAGTTTGTATCGGACAGGGGCCACAGATACGCAGTATTTT.